This T cell receptor beta chain is drawn from a study of blood T cell repertoires in COVID-19. Study members were between about 18 and 100 years old and lived in approximately 25 US regions. J lost 7 bases, V lost 4 bases, and 11 bases had no gene match. CDR3 length: 16 amino acids. Germline values: CDR1 SGHRS, CDR2 YFSETQ. Sequenced by immunoSEQ multiplex PCR; TCRdb stores in-frame clones only, minus some. The sample has about 210,000 clones; 87% are singletons. The source material was PBMCs or T cells enriched from blood (not recorded which). The receptor comes from a man aged 18 to 29 with acute COVID-19. The chain carries TRBV5-1 and TRBJ2-1, with 10 positions matching TRBD2. This CDR3 reads CASSPVPTSGVNEQFF. The CDR3 DNA follows: TGCGCCAGCAGCCCTGTTCCAACTAGCGGGGTTAATGAGCAGTTCTTC.